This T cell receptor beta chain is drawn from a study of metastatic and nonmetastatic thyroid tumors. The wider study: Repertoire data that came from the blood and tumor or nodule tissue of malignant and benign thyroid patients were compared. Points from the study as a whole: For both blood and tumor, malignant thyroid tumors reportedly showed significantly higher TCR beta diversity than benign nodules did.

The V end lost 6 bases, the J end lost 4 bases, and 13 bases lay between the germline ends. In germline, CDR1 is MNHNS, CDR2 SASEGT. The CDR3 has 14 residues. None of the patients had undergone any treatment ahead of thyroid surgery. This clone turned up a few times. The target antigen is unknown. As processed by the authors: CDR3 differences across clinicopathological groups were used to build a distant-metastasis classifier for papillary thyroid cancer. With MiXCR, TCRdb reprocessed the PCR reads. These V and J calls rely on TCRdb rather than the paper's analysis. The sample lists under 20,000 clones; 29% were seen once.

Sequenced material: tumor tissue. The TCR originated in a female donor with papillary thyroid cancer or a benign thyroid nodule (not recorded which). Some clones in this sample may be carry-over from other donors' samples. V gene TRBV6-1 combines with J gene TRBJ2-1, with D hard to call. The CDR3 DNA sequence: TGTGCCAGCAGCCCAATCGGAACTTACAATGAGCAGTTCTTC. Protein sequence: CASSPIGTYNEQFF.